What follows are 10 T cell receptor beta chains derived from one specimen sequenced in a study of blood T cells in healthy people across ages. A second PCR, run for about 6 to 11 cycles, used a sample-barcoded 5' primer plus a J-beta primer mix. TCRdb recomputed calls from the 5' RACE reads with MiXCR, one row per CDR3 protein. This table has more than 800,000 distinct CDR3 sequences, more than 25% appearing once. The material sequenced was blood. The origin of the receptors is a woman older than 75 in good health.

The chain employs TRBV7-2 and TRBJ1-5; 9 bases are a match to TRBD1. Germline CDR1 is SGHTA and CDR2 is FQGNSA. This CDR3 has 16 residues. The V gene end was trimmed by 6 bases and the J gene end by 5 bases; junction bases not matched to a gene: 11. The DNA for the CDR3 is TGTGCCAGCAGTTTTAAAACAGGGGGCGATTATCAGCCCCAGCATTTT. This codes for CASSFKTGGDYQPQHF.

This clonotype was detected only a few times. The V and J genes are TRBV12-3 or TRBV12-4 and TRBJ1-6, with D uncertain. Trimming took off 2 bases at V and 8 bases at J, with 10 bases between the two ends. The CDR3 is made up of 14 amino acids. CDR3 sequence reads: CASSLFSRDSPLHF. CDR3 in DNA: TGTGCCAGCAGTTTATTCTCTCGAGATTCACCCCTCCACTTT.

There are many counts of this clonotype. CDR3 region: CASSLEAGREQFF. DNA of the CDR3: TGTGCCAGCAGCTTAGAGGCGGGTAGGGAGCAGTTCTTC. The V and J genes are TRBV7-2 and TRBJ2-1, with D possibly matching TRBD2 (5 bases). The CDR3 runs 13 residues. Trimming removed 1 base at V and 10 bases at J, with 11 bases between. Germline CDR1 reads SGHTA; CDR2 reads FQGNSA.

This clonotype was counted between two and nine times. The genes are TRBV6-2 or TRBV6-3 and TRBJ1-6; 7 bases fit TRBD1. The CDR3 has 15 residues. The germline V gene encodes CDR1 MNHEY and CDR2 SVGEGT. The ends lost 5 bases at V and 8 bases at J; junction bases unmatched: 9. CDR3 in DNA: TGTGCCAGCAGTCCGAAGACAGGGTATTATTCACCCCTCCACTTT. It specifies CASSPKTGYYSPLHF.

With respect to this clonotype: The junction departs from the called germline gene at one end, perhaps through a read error. The rearrangement links TRBV12-3 or TRBV12-4 to TRBJ2-3; D remains ambiguous. The CDR3 spans 12 residues. CDR3 sequence (DNA): TGTGCCAGCAGACCCGGCGCAGATACGGAGTATTTT. Translation gives CASRPGADTEYF.

This clonotype was counted between two and nine times. The genes are TRBV9 and TRBJ2-3; perhaps TRBD2 as D (6 bases). Trimming took 0 bases from V and 3 from J, leaving 11 bases between them. CDR1 and CDR2 (germline): SGDLS, YYNGEE. There are 15 residues in the CDR3. In nucleotides, the CDR3 is TGTGCCAGCAGCGTAGTTTTAGGAGGGACAGATACGCAGTATTTT. Its translation is CASSVVLGGTDTQYF.

This sequence joins TRBV15 and TRBJ2-7; 10 positions agree with TRBD2. The ends lost 4 bases at V and 7 bases at J; junction bases unmatched: 7. This CDR3 has 14 residues. CDR1 and CDR2 (germline): LNHNV, YYDKDF (reference sequence). The CDR3: CATSKLAGFNEQYF. CDR3 bases: TGTGCCACCAGCAAACTAGCGGGGTTTAATGAGCAGTACTTC. The variable domain in full, with the rest retrieved from reference TRBV15 and TRBJ2-7, is DAMVIQNPRYQVTQFGKPVTLSCSQTLNHNVMYWYQQKSSQAPKLLFHYYDKDFNNEADTPDNFQSRRPNTSFCFLDIRSPGLGDTAMYLCATSKLAGFNEQYFGPGTRLTVT.

This clonotype was picked up many times. The chain has TRBV28 and TRBJ2-7; D may be TRBD2 (5 bases). The V end was cut by 6 bases, the J end by 0 bases, with 12 bases between. Germline assignment: CDR1 MDHEN and CDR2 SYDVKM. The CDR3 is made up of 14 amino acids. The CDR3 DNA reads TGTGCCAGCAGCCCCTGGGAGTTCTCCTACGAGCAGTACTTC. Its protein product is CASSPWEFSYEQYF.

This clonotype showed up many times. The chain uses TRBV7-2 and TRBJ2-7; TRBD2 is a possible D gene (5 bases). V lost 5 bases, J lost 0 bases, and 14 bases lay in between. The V gene's germline CDR1 is SGHTA and CDR2 FQGNSA. The CDR3 contains 15 residues. CDR3 loop: CASSRSGLASYEQYF. CDR3 in DNA: TGTGCCAGCAGCCGGTCGGGATTAGCCTCCTACGAGCAGTACTTC.

This clonotype was recorded a few times. This sequence joins TRBV7-9 and TRBJ1-6; a possible D gene is TRBD1 (5 bases). This CDR3 spans 16 amino acids. V lost 5 bases and J 14 bases, leaving 25 bases between the germline ends. CDR1 SEHNR and CDR2 FQNEAQ come from the germline V gene (reference sequence). CDR3 nucleotides: TGTGCCAGCAGCGGGGCGGCAAAGGCCCCAGTATTGACCCTCCACTTT. Amino acids: CASSGAAKAPVLTLHF. The full variable domain, rest sourced from reference TRBV7-9 and TRBJ1-6, is DTGVSQNPRHKITKRGQNVTFRCDPISEHNRLYWYRQTLGQGPEFLTYFQNEAQLEKSRLLSDRFSAERPKGSFSTLEIQRTEQGDSAMYLCASSGAAKAPVLTLHFGNGTRLTVT.